This is a list of T cell receptor beta chains from one sample in a study of blood T cells in healthy people across ages. TCRdb reprocessed the 5' RACE reads with MiXCR, giving one entry per CDR3 protein. Of 700,000 or so distinct CDR3 sequences listed, about 20% are singletons. The sequenced sample consisted of blood. These receptors all stem from a man in his 70s in good health. The CDR3 runs from the conserved cysteine through the conserved F or W. A D gene is named only where the DNA matches it firmly. Size is omitted from some rows. Given values are once, few, many or a class for expanded clones.

d_call clone_size j_call v_call cdr3_aa cdr3_nt
. few TRBJ1-3 TRBV19 CASGGRVSGNTIYF TGTGCCAGTGGGGGCAGGGTATCTGGAAACACCATATATTTT
. . TRBJ1-1 TRBV6-1 CASSEMGSTTEAFF TGTGCCAGCAGCGAAATGGGAAGCACGACTGAAGCTTTCTTT
. . TRBJ1-2 TRBV6-6 CASFQEQGRYGYTF TGTGCCAGCTTCCAAGAACAGGGTCGGTATGGCTACACCTTC
TRBD1 many TRBJ2-5 TRBV7-3 CASSLTGTWDSQETQYF TGTGCCAGCAGCTTAACAGGCACGTGGGACAGTCAAGAGACCCAGTACTTC
. . TRBJ1-6 TRBV12-3/TRBV12-4 CASSLYAGVRSPLHF TGTGCCAGCAGTTTATACGCAGGGGTTCGGTCACCCCTCCACTTT
. few TRBJ2-1 TRBV29-1 CSVASGFKNEQFF TGCAGCGTAGCCTCAGGGTTTAAAAATGAGCAGTTCTTC
. few TRBJ1-5 TRBV27 CASSFRQDNQPQHF TGTGCCAGCAGTTTCCGACAGGACAATCAGCCCCAGCATTTT
TRBD1 . TRBJ2-5 TRBV12-3/TRBV12-4 CASRPTGGETQYF TGTGCCAGCAGGCCAACAGGGGGAGAGACCCAGTACTTC
TRBD2 . TRBJ2-7 TRBV4-3 CASSHGLGGSYGQYF TGCGCCAGCAGCCACGGACTAGGAGGCTCCTACGGGCAGTACTTC
TRBD1 few TRBJ1-2 TRBV12-3/TRBV12-4 CASTETGAYGYTF TGTGCCAGCACCGAGACAGGGGCCTATGGCTACACCTTC
TRBD2 . TRBJ2-5 TRBV11-2 CASILAGAGGTQYF TGTGCCAGCATTTTAGCGGGGGCAGGCGGGACCCAGTACTTC
. . TRBJ2-1 TRBV6-4 CASSDSPSLNEQFF TGTGCCAGCAGTGACTCCCCTTCCCTTAATGAGCAGTTCTTC
TRBD1 . TRBJ2-7 TRBV9 CASSATGTGFSEQYF TGTGCCAGCAGCGCGACCGGGACAGGGTTTTCCGAGCAGTACTTC
TRBD1 . TRBJ1-1 TRBV10-1 CASSDPGQGTFF TGCGCCAGCAGTGACCCGGGACAGGGAACTTTCTTT
. once TRBJ1-2 TRBV20-1 CSASPPNYGYTF TGCAGTGCTAGCCCGCCGAACTATGGCTACACCTTC
TRBD2 . TRBJ2-1 TRBV5-1 CASQLILAGAYNEQFF TGCGCCAGCCAACTTATCCTAGCGGGGGCATACAATGAGCAGTTCTTC
TRBD1 . TRBJ2-2 TRBV5-4 CASSFLDRGGTGELFF TGTGCCAGCAGCTTCTTAGACAGGGGTGGCACCGGGGAGCTGTTTTTT
. . TRBJ1-4 TRBV5-1 CANTAGATNEKLFF TGCGCCAACACCGCAGGGGCAACTAATGAAAAACTGTTTTTT
TRBD2 few TRBJ2-3 TRBV7-3 CASSATSGRADTQYF TGTGCCAGCAGCGCGACTAGCGGGAGAGCAGATACGCAGTATTTT
. . TRBJ1-2 TRBV10-3 CAISESVDGYTF TGTGCCATCAGTGAGTCAGTTGATGGCTACACCTTC
TRBD2 . TRBJ2-3 TRBV9 CASSVRGGEDTQYF TGTGCCAGCAGCGTCCGGGGGGGCGAAGATACGCAGTATTTT
. . TRBJ1-2 TRBV20-1 CSARSIGITYGYTF TGCAGTGCTAGATCTATCGGGATAACCTATGGCTACACCTTC
TRBD1 . TRBJ1-6 TRBV10-3 CAISEEEQGAYSPLHF TGTGCCATCAGTGAGGAGGAACAGGGGGCATATTCACCCCTCCACTTT
TRBD2 few TRBJ2-1 TRBV20-1 CSAGRAGGLEQFF TGCAGTGCGGGACGAGCGGGAGGGCTTGAGCAGTTCTTC
TRBD2 . TRBJ2-1 TRBV20-1 CSAGLAGALVSYNEQFF TGCAGTGCTGGGCTAGCGGGAGCCCTCGTCTCCTACAATGAGCAGTTCTTC
. . TRBJ1-2 TRBV20-1 CSARWFEGYTF TGCAGTGCTAGGTGGTTCGAAGGCTACACCTTC